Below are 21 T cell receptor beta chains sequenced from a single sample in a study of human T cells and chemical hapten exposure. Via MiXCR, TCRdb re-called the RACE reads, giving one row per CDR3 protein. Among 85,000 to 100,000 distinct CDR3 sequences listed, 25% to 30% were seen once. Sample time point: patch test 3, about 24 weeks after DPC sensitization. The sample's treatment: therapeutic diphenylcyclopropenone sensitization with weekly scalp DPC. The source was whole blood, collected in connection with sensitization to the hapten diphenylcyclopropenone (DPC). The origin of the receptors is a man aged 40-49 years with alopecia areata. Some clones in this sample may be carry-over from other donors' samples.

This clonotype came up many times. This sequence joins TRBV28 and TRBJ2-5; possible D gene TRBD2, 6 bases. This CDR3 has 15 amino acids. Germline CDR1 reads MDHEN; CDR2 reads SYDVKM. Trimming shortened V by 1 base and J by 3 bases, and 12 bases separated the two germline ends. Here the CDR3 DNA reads TGTGCCAGCAGTTTATCGGGACTCGCGGAAGAGACCCAGTACTTC. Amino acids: CASSLSGLAEETQYF.

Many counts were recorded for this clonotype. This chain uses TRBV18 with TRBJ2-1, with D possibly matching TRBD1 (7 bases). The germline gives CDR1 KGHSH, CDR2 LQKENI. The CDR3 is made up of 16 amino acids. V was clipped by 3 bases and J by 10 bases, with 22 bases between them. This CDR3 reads CASSPLPGDRRNEQFF. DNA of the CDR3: TGTGCCAGCTCACCGCTACCGGGGGACAGAAGAAACGAGCAGTTCTTC.

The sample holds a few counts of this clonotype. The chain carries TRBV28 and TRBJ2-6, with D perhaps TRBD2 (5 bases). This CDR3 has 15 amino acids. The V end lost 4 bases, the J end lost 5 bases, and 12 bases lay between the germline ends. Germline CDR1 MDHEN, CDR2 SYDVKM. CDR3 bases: TGTGCCAGCAGTTCGTCGGGGTCTCGGGCCAACGTCCTGACTTTC. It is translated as CASSSSGSRANVLTF.

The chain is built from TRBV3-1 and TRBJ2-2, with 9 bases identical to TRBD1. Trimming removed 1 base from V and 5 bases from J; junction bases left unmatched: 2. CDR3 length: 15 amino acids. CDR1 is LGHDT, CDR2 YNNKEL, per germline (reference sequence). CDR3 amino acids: CASSQAGQGTGELFF. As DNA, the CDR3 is TGTGCCAGCAGCCAAGCGGGACAGGGTACCGGGGAGCTGTTTTTT.

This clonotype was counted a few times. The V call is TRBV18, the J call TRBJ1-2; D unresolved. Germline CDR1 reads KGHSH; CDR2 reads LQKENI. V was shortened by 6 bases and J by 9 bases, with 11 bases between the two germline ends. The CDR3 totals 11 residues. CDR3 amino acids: CASSRAESYTF. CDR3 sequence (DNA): TGTGCCAGCTCCCGGGCCGAGAGCTACACCTTC. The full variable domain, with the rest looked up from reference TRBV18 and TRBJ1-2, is NAGVMQNPRHLVRRRGQEARLRCSPMKGHSHVYWYRQLPEEGLKFMVYLQKENIIDESGMPKERFSAEFPKEGPSILRIQQVVRGDSAAYFCASSRAESYTFGSGTRLTVV.

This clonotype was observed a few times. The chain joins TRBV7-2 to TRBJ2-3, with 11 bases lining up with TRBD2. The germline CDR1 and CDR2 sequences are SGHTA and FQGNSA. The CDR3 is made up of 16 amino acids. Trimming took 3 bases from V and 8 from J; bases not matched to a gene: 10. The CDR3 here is CASSFSPLAGGGTQYF. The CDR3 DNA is TGTGCCAGCAGCTTCAGTCCCCTAGCGGGAGGTGGTACGCAGTATTTT.

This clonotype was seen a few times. As DNA, the CDR3 is TGTGCCAGCAGTCCCTTCGGGGTAGCGGGATTCACAGATACGCAGTATTTT. Protein: CASSPFGVAGFTDTQYF. The genes are TRBV27 and TRBJ2-3; 8 nucleotides line up with TRBD2. Trimming at V came to 5 bases and at J to 2 bases, leaving 12 bases not matched to a gene. The CDR3 spans 17 residues. Per germline, CDR1 MNHEY and CDR2 SMNVEV (reference sequence).

The DNA for the CDR3 is TGTGCCAGCAGCAAGTTATACCGGACAGGGGATGATGGCTACACCTTC. Translated: CASSKLYRTGDDGYTF. The gene calls are TRBV27 and TRBJ1-2, with TRBD1 matching over 9 bases. J gave up 6 bases and V 6 bases, and 14 bases lay outside the gene matches. In germline, CDR1 is MNHEY, CDR2 SMNVEV (reference sequence). The CDR3 covers 16 residues.

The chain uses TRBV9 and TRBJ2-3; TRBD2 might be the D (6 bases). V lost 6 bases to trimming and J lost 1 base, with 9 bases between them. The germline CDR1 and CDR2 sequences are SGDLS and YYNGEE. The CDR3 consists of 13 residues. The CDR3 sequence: CASNPSGTDTQYF. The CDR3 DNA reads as TGTGCCAGCAACCCTAGCGGCACAGATACGCAGTATTTT.

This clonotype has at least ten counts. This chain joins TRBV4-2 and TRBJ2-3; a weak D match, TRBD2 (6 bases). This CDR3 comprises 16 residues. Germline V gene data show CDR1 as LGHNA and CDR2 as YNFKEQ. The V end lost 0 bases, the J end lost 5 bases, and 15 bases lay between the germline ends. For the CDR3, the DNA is TGTGCCAGCAGCCAAGATCACGGGAGTGGAGGAGATACGCAGTATTTT. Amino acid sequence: CASSQDHGSGGDTQYF.

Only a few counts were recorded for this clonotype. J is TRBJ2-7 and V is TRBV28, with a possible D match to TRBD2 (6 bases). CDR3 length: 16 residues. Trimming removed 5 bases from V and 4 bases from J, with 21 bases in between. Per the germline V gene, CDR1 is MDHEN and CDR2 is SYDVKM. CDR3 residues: CASSLRGRLVSYEQYF. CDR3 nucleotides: TGTGCCAGCAGTCTGCGGGGCCGCCTGGTGTCATACGAGCAGTACTTC. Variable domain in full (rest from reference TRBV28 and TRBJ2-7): DVKVTQSSRYLVKRTGEKVFLECVQDMDHENMFWYRQDPGLGLRLIYFSYDVKMKEKGDIPEGYSVSREKKERFSLILESASTNQTSMYLCASSLRGRLVSYEQYFGPGTRLTVT.

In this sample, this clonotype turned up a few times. The CDR3 loop reads CASSLDYGGRDGYTF. The DNA for the CDR3 is TGTGCCAGCAGCTTAGACTATGGGGGGCGCGATGGCTACACCTTC. The J gene is TRBJ1-2, the V gene TRBV7-9; D is possibly TRBD1 (6 bases). The V end was cut by 1 base, the J end by 6 bases, with 15 bases between. The CDR3 has 15 amino acids. CDR1 and CDR2 from the germline V gene are SEHNR and FQNEAQ (reference sequence).

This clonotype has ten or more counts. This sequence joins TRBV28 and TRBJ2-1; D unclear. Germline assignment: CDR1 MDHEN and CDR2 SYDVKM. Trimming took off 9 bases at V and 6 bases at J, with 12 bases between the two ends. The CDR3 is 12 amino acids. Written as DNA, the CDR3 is TGTGCCAGTCACGCCTGGGGCAATGAGCAGTTCTTC. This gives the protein CASHAWGNEQFF.

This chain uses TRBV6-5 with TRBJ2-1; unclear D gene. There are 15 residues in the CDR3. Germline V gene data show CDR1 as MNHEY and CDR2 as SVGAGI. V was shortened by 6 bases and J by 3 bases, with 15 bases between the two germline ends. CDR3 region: CASSPDAWGYNEQFF. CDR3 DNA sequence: TGTGCCAGCAGCCCCGACGCTTGGGGCTACAATGAGCAGTTCTTC.

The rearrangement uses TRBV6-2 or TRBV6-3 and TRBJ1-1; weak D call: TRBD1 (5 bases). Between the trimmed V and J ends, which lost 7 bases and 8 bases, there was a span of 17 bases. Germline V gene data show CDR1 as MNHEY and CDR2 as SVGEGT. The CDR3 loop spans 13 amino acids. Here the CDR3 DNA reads TGTGCCAGCAACCCCGGGACCGTGGGAGAAGCTTTCTTT. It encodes CASNPGTVGEAFF.

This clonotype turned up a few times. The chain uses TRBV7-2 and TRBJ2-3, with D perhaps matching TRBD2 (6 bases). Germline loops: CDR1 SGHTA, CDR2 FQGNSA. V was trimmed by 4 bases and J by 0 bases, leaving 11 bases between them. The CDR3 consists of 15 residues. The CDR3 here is CASSSPSASTDTQYF. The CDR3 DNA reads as TGTGCCAGCAGCTCCCCTAGCGCTAGCACAGATACGCAGTATTTT.

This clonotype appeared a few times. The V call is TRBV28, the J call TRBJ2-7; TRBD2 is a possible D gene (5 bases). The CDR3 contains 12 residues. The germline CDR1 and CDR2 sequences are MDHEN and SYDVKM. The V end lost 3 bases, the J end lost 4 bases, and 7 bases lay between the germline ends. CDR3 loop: CASSFGNYEQYF. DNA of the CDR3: TGTGCCAGCAGTTTCGGGAATTACGAGCAGTACTTC. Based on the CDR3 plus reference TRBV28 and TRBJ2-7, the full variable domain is DVKVTQSSRYLVKRTGEKVFLECVQDMDHENMFWYRQDPGLGLRLIYFSYDVKMKEKGDIPEGYSVSREKKERFSLILESASTNQTSMYLCASSFGNYEQYFGPGTRLTVT.

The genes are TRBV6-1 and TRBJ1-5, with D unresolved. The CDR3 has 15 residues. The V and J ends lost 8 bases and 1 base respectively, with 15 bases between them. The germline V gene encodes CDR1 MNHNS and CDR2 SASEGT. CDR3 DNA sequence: TGTGCCAGCTTAGGTTGGGGAGACAGCAATCAGCCCCAGCATTTT. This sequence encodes CASLGWGDSNQPQHF.

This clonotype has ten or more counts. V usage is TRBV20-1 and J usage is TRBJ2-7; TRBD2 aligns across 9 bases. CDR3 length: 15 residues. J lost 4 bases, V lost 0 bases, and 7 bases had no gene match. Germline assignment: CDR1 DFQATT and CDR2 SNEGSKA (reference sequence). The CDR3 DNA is TGCAGTGCTAGAGATGTGGCTAGCGGGAATTACGAGCAGTACTTC. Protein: CSARDVASGNYEQYF.

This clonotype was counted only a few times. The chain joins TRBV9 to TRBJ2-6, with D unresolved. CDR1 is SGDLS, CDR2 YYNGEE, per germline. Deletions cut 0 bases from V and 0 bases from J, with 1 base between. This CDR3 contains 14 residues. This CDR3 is CASSVVSGANVLTF. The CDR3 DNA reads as TGTGCCAGCAGCGTAGTCTCTGGGGCCAACGTCCTGACTTTC.

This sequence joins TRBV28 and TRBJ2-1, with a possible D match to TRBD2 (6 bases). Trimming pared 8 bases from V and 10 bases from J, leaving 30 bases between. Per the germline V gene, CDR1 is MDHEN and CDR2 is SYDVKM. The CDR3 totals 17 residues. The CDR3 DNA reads TGTGCCAGCGCAAACCCCCCAAAAATCCCTGGGGGGAAAGAGCAGTTCTTC. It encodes CASANPPKIPGGKEQFF.